These 4 T cell receptor beta chains share one sample of origin, sequenced in a study of blood T cell repertoires in COVID-19. Profiling relied on immunoSEQ multiplex PCR, and the TCRdb table lists in-frame clones only, not all of them. This sample has some 160,000 clones, with approximately 82% found just once. The source material was peripheral blood. The receptors were gathered from a woman aged 70-85 years who had recovered from COVID-19.

This chain joins TRBV27 and TRBJ1-1, with 9 bases identical to TRBD1. CDR1 and CDR2 (germline): MNHEY, SMNVEV (reference sequence). V lost 8 bases, J lost 7 bases, and 11 bases stayed unmatched. This CDR3 is built from 14 residues. CDR3 DNA sequence: TGTGCCAGCCTTAACGACAGGGGGGGCGGTGAAGCTTTCTTT. Amino acids: CASLNDRGGGEAFF.

This clone was found many times. The chain carries TRBV4-1 and TRBJ1-5, with TRBD1 matching over 10 bases. CDR3 length equals 16 residues. V dropped 1 base and J dropped 5; count of bases not matched to a gene: 5. Per the germline V gene, CDR1 is MGHRA and CDR2 is YSYEKL. The CDR3 here is CASSQVGTGEHQPQHF. In DNA, the CDR3 is TGCGCCAGCAGCCAAGTTGGGACAGGGGAACATCAGCCCCAGCATTTT.

This clone appeared a few times. The chain links TRBV12-3 or TRBV12-4 to TRBJ2-4; 7 bases are a match to TRBD1. CDR3 length: 12 residues. V was pared by 0 bases and J by 14 bases, with 4 bases of the junction left unmatched. The CDR3 spells CASSLADRDKYF. As DNA, the CDR3 is TGTGCCAGCAGTTTAGCCGACAGGGATAAGTACTTC.

J is TRBJ1-1 and V is TRBV6-5; the D is unclear. CDR3 size: 11 residues. CDR1 is MNHEY, CDR2 SVGAGI, per germline. The V end was cut by 3 bases, the J end by 6 bases, with 5 bases between. CDR3 sequence: CASSYESEAFF. The DNA for the CDR3 is TGTGCCAGCAGTTATGAGTCTGAAGCTTTCTTT.